This note documents a single T cell receptor beta chain sequence. Its antigen is as yet unknown. These data come from a study of shared clonotypes between healthy human individuals. Assay used: immunoSEQ multiplex PCR; TCRdb lists only in-frame clones, some missing. The sample gives 950,000 to 1,100,000 clones, about 74% of which show up once; around 1.5% is in the top ten. This CDR3 comprises 18 residues. Germline lookup yields CDR1 LNHNV and CDR2 YYDKDF (reference sequence). The V and J ends lost 2 bases and 6 bases, in that order; junction bases with no gene match: 14. General study findings and limits: Large depth notwithstanding, sorted-subset sequencing proved incomplete by rarefaction.

The sequenced material came from memory CD4+ T cells sorted from blood. Subset in this sample: CD45RA-negative fraction. This receptor was taken from a young man in good health. V and J are TRBV15 and TRBJ2-1, with 9 bases fitting TRBD2. CDR3 nucleotide sequence: TGTGCCACCAGCAGATCCTTGTCTGGCGGGGGGGCCTTCAATGAGCAGTTCTTC. Amino acids: CATSRSLSGGGAFNEQFF.